This note documents a single T cell receptor beta chain sequence. The sample belongs to a study of blood T cell repertoires in COVID-19. On the study more broadly: The origin of the acute and convalescent COVID-19 samples was the United States, Italy and Spain.

Clones were read by immunoSEQ multiplex PCR, and TCRdb kept only the in-frame ones, dropping some. The sample holds a few hundred thousand clones, 70% to 85% seen once. Seattle patients were enrolled while actively infected and followed longitudinally. The V and J ends lost 8 bases and 2 bases respectively, with 15 bases between them. This CDR3 contains 14 residues. In germline, CDR1 is GTSNPN, CDR2 SVGIG (reference sequence). The specimen was peripheral blood. This receptor was taken from a human donor with COVID-19, enrolled during active disease. The donor label of this sample is uncertain. The chain uses TRBV30 and TRBJ1-4; TRBD1 is a possible D gene (6 bases). CDR3 protein: CATTQGLTNEKLFF. CDR3 nucleotide sequence: TGTGCCACGACCCAGGGGTTGACTAATGAAAAACTGTTTTTT.